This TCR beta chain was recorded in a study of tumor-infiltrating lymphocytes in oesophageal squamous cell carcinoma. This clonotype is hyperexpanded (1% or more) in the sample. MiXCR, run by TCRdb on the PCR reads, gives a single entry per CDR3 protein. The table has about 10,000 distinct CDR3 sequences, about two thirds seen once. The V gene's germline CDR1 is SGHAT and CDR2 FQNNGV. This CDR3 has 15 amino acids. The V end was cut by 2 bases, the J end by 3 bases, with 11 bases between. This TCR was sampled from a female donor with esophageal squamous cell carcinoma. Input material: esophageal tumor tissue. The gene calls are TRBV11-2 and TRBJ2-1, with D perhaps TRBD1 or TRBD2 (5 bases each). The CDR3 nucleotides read TGTGCCAGCAGCTTAAGCCGGGGCGACTACAATGAGCAGTTCTTC. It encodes CASSLSRGDYNEQFF.